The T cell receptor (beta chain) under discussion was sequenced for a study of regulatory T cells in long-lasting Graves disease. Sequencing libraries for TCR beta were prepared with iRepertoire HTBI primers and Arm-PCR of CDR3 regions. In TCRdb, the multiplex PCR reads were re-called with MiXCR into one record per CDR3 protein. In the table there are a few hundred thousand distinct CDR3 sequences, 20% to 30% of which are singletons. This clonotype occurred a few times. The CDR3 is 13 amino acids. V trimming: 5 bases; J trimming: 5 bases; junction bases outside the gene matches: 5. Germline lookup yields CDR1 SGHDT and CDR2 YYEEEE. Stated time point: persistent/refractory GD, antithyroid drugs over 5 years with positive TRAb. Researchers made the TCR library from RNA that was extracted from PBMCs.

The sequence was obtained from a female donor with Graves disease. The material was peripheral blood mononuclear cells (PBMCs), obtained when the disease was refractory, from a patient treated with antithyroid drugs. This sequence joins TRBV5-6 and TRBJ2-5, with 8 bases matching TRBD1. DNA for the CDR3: TGTGCCAGCAGTGCAGGGGGCGTGGAGACCCAGTACTTC. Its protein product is CASSAGGVETQYF. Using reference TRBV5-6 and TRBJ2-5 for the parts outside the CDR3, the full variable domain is DAGVTQSPTHLIKTRGQQVTLRCSPKSGHDTVSWYQQALGQGPQFIFQYYEEEERQRGNFPDRFSGHQFPNYSSELNVNALLLGDSALYLCASSAGGVETQYFGPGTRLLVL.